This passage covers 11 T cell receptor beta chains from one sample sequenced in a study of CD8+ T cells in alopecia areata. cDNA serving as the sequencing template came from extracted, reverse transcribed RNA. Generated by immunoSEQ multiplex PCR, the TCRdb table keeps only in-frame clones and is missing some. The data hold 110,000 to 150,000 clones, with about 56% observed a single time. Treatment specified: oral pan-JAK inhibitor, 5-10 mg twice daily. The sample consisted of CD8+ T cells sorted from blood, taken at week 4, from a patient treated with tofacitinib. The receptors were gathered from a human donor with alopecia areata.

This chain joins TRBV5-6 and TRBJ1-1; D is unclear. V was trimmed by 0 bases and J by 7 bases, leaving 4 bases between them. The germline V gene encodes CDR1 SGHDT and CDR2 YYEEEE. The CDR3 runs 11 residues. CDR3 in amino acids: CASSLEGEAFF. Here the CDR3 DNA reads TGTGCCAGCAGCTTGGAAGGTGAAGCTTTCTTT.

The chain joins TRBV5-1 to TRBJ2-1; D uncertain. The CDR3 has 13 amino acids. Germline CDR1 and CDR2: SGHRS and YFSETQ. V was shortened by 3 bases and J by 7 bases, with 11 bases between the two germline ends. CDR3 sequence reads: CASSSDLGNEQFF. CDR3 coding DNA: TGCGCCAGCAGCTCCGACTTAGGGAATGAGCAGTTCTTC.

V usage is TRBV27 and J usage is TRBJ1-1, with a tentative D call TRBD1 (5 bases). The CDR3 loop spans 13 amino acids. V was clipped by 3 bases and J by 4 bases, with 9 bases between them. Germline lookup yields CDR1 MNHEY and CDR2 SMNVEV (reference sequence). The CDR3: CASSLWQGTEAFF. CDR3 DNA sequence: TGTGCCAGCAGTTTGTGGCAGGGCACTGAAGCTTTCTTT.

The CDR3 protein is CASSMPGGRRNTIYF. Written as DNA, the CDR3 is TGTGCCAGCAGCATGCCCGGGGGGCGACGAAACACCATATATTTT. V is TRBV13 and J is TRBJ1-3; TRBD1 might be the D (6 bases). This CDR3 has 15 residues. In germline, CDR1 is PRHDT, CDR2 FYEKMQ (reference sequence). V was trimmed by 5 bases and J by 5 bases, leaving 16 bases between them.

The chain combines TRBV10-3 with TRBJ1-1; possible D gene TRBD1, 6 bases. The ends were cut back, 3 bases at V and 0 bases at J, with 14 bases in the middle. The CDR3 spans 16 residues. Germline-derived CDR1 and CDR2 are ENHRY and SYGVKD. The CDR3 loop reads CAISEELTGLNTEAFF. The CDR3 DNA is TGTGCCATCAGTGAAGAGTTAACAGGGTTGAACACTGAAGCTTTCTTT.

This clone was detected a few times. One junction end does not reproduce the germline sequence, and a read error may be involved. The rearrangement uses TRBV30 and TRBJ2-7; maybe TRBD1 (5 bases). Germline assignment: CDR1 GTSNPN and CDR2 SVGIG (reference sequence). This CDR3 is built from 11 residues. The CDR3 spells CAWSVGQGQDF. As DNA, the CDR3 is TGTGCCTGGAGTGTAGGCCAGGGCCAGGACTTC.

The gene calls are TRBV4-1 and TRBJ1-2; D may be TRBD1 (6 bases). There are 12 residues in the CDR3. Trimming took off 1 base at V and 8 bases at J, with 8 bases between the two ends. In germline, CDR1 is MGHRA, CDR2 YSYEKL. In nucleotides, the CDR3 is TGCGCCAGCAGCCAAGGGGGGCGAGGCTACACCTTC. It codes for CASSQGGRGYTF.

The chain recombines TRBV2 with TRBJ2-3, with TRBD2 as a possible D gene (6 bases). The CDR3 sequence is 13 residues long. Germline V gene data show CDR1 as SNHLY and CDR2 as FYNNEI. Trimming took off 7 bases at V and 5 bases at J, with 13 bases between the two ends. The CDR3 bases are TGTGCCAGCACTCGACCAGCGGGAGATACGCAGTATTTT. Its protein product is CASTRPAGDTQYF.

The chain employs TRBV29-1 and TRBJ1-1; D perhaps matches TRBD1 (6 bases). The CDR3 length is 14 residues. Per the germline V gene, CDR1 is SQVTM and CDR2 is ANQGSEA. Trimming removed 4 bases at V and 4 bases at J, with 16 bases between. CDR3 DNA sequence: TGCAGCGTTGGGGACAAAACTATAAGCACTGAAGCTTTCTTT. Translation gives CSVGDKTISTEAFF.

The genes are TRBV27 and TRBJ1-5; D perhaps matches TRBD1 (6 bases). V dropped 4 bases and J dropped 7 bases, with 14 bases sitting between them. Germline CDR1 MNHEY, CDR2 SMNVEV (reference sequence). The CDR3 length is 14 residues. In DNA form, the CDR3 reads TGTGCCAGCAGTTATGCAAACGGGGGCCAGCCCCAGCATTTT. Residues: CASSYANGGQPQHF.

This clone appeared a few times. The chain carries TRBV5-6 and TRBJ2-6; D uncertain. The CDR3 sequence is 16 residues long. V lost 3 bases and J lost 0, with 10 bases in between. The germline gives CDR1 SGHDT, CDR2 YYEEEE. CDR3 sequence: CASSSHPASGANVLTF. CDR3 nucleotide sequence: TGTGCCAGCAGCTCCCACCCCGCCTCTGGGGCCAACGTCCTGACTTTC.